The 22 T cell receptor beta chains below come from one sample, sequenced in a study of blood T cell repertoires in COVID-19 (dated by TCRdb to 2020 to 2022). The receptor library was made with the immunoSEQ multiplex PCR assay. TCRdb took this table from immuneACCESS and kept in-frame rearrangements with V and J called. Such tables lack part of the clones; where checked against another copy, unresolved V genes explain under half of the gap, and the rest is unexplained. The sample table shows fewer than 450,000 clones, and about 91% are seen once. Approximately 12% of the sample is held by the ten biggest clonotypes. Sequenced input: peripheral blood. These TCRs come from a woman aged 45-65 years with COVID-19, enrolled during active disease.

The chain combines TRBV5-1 with TRBJ1-3, with TRBD1 identical over 9 bases. With V trimmed by 0 bases and J by 2 bases, 3 bases remained unmatched. Germline CDR1 and CDR2: SGHRS and YFSETQ. The CDR3 length is 16 residues. CDR3 amino acids: CASSLAGQGTGNTIYF. CDR3 coding DNA: TGCGCCAGCAGCTTGGCGGGACAGGGTACTGGAAACACCATATATTTT.

Of note for this clone: The same CDR3 is also encoded by other DNA sequences in this sample. The chain uses TRBV9 and TRBJ2-2; D uncertain. CDR3 length: 12 residues. In germline, CDR1 is SGDLS, CDR2 YYNGEE. The germline V and J ends were trimmed by 5 bases and 1 base, with 3 bases remaining between them. CDR3 loop: CASSLNTGELFF. CDR3 nucleotides: TGTGCCAGCAGTCTGAACACCGGGGAGCTGTTTTTT. The whole variable domain, filled in from reference TRBV9 and TRBJ2-2, reads DSGVTQTPKHLITATGQRVTLRCSPRSGDLSVYWYQQSLDQGLQFLIQYYNGEERAKGNILERFSAQQFPDLHSELNLSSLELGDSALYFCASSLNTGELFFGEGSRLTVL.

The chain is built from TRBV10-1 and TRBJ2-2; TRBD1 matches 9 bases. CDR1 and CDR2 (germline): WNHNN, SYGVQD (reference sequence). Trimming removed 8 bases from V and 3 bases from J; junction bases left unmatched: 4. The CDR3 loop spans 14 amino acids. The CDR3 protein is CASRRDRDTGELFF. In DNA, the CDR3 is TGCGCCAGCCGCCGGGACAGGGACACCGGGGAGCTGTTTTTT.

The V and J genes are TRBV4-1 and TRBJ1-3; D call uncertain. Trimming left V 4 bases short and J 7 bases short, with 14 bases between. This CDR3 has 14 residues. Germline V gives CDR1 MGHRA, CDR2 YSYEKL. This CDR3 reads CASSRLTSGNTIYF. The DNA for the CDR3 is TGCGCCAGCAGCCGCCTAACTTCGGGGAACACCATATATTTT.

The V and J genes are TRBV6-5 and TRBJ1-3; unclear D gene. The V gene's germline CDR1 is MNHEY and CDR2 SVGAGI. The CDR3 sequence is 14 residues long. Trimming removed 7 bases at V and 5 bases at J, with 15 bases between. Here the CDR3 reads CASNPSQLRNTIYF. The CDR3, as DNA: TGTGCCAGCAACCCGAGTCAACTCAGAAACACCATATATTTT.

This chain connects TRBV25-1 to TRBJ1-2; tentatively, D is TRBD1 (5 bases). V was cut by 8 bases and J by 4 bases, with 14 bases left in between. Germline-derived CDR1 and CDR2 are MGHDK and SYGVNS. The CDR3 spans 13 residues. CDR3 bases: TGTGCCAGCCGGCTCGGCGGGACCTATGGCTACACCTTC. Residues: CASRLGGTYGYTF.

This clone was seen a handful of times. Other DNA sequences of this sample code for an identical CDR3. The chain carries TRBV7-9 and TRBJ1-1, with 7 bases that match TRBD1. Germline V gives CDR1 SEHNR, CDR2 FQNEAQ (reference sequence). This CDR3 is built from 14 residues. The V segment lost 3 bases and the J segment 1 base; nucleotides outside the gene matches: 2. The CDR3 is CASSLGTANTEAFF. CDR3 DNA: TGTGCCAGCAGCTTGGGGACAGCGAACACTGAAGCTTTCTTT.

V usage is TRBV5-1 and J usage is TRBJ1-1, with D unclear. The CDR3 runs 13 residues. V gave up 0 bases and J gave up 3 bases, with 6 bases separating them. CDR1 is SGHRS, CDR2 YFSETQ, per germline. The DNA for the CDR3 is TGCGCCAGCAGCTTGGATGGCTACACTGAAGCTTTCTTT. Protein: CASSLDGYTEAFF.

The rearrangement links TRBV3-1 (or the pseudogene TRBV3-2) to TRBJ2-5, with 11 nucleotides matching TRBD2. V lost 2 bases, J lost 5 bases, and 4 bases stayed unmatched. CDR1 and CDR2 from the germline V gene are LGHDT and YNNKEL (reference sequence). The CDR3 extends over 15 amino acids. The chain's CDR3 is CASSQSGLAEETQYF. The CDR3 DNA reads TGTGCCAGCAGCCAATCGGGACTAGCGGAGGAGACCCAGTACTTC.

V and J are TRBV30 and TRBJ1-1; maybe TRBD1 (6 bases). Germline V gene lookup returns CDR1 GTSNPN and CDR2 SVGIG (reference sequence). V was clipped by 8 bases and J by 4 bases, with 17 bases between them. This CDR3 spans 13 amino acids. The CDR3 reads CAVDQGGGTEAFF. The DNA for the CDR3 is TGTGCCGTTGACCAGGGAGGGGGCACTGAAGCTTTCTTT. The entire variable domain, with the rest obtained from reference TRBV30 and TRBJ1-1, is as follows: SQTIHQWPATLVQPVGSPLSLECTVEGTSNPNLYWYRQAAGRGLQLLFYSVGIGQISSEVPQNLSASRPQDRQFILSSKKLLLSDSGFYLCAVDQGGGTEAFFGQGTRLTVV.

The CDR3: CASSFGQGGHNEQFF. CDR3 nucleotides: TGCGCCAGCAGCTTCGGACAGGGAGGCCACAATGAGCAGTTCTTC. The chain has TRBV5-1 and TRBJ2-1, with 8 positions matching TRBD1. Germline trimming cut 2 bases from V and 5 bases from J; bases unmatched to any gene: 6. The CDR3 loop spans 15 amino acids. Germline CDR1 and CDR2: SGHRS and YFSETQ.

This sequence joins TRBV6-5 and TRBJ1-2, with 9 bases fitting TRBD1. The CDR3 is made up of 14 amino acids. J gave up 4 bases and V 6 bases, and 6 bases lay outside the gene matches. The germline V gene has CDR1 MNHEY and CDR2 SVGAGI. The CDR3 here is CASRLQGASYGYTF. The CDR3, as DNA: TGTGCCAGCAGGCTACAGGGGGCGAGCTATGGCTACACCTTC.

The chain links TRBV18 to TRBJ2-7; D is perhaps TRBD2 (5 bases). The CDR3 has 17 amino acids. CDR1 and CDR2 from the germline V gene are KGHSH and LQKENI. Trimming left V 4 bases short and J 0 bases short, with 19 bases between. Written as DNA, the CDR3 is TGTGCCAGCTCACTCCGTACGAGGGCGCGAAACTCCTACGAGCAGTACTTC. Its translation: CASSLRTRARNSYEQYF.

The V gene is TRBV5-4, the J gene TRBJ1-1; 7 bases fit TRBD1. V trimming: 4 bases; J trimming: 6 bases; junction bases outside the gene matches: 15. The CDR3 has 16 amino acids. The germline CDR1 and CDR2 sequences are SGHNT and YYREEE (reference sequence). The CDR3 DNA follows: TGTGCCAGCAGCCCAGGACAGGTGGGGTTGTTAGCTGAAGCTTTCTTT. Protein: CASSPGQVGLLAEAFF. Full variable domain (remainder filled in from reference TRBV5-4 and TRBJ1-1): ETGVTQSPTHLIKTRGQQVTLRCSSQSGHNTVSWYQQALGQGPQFIFQYYREEENGRGNFPPRFSGLQFPNYSSELNVNALELDDSALYLCASSPGQVGLLAEAFFGQGTRLTVV.

The V and J genes are TRBV6-5 and TRBJ2-7; 10 bases are a match to TRBD1. The J segment lost 6 bases and the V segment lost 7 bases, leaving 9 bases of the junction unmatched. Germline lookup yields CDR1 MNHEY and CDR2 SVGAGI. CDR3 size: 14 residues. Here the CDR3 reads CASTSIRDRGEQYF. DNA for the CDR3: TGTGCCAGCACCAGTATCCGGGACAGGGGCGAGCAGTACTTC.

This sequence joins TRBV5-4 and TRBJ1-3; D gene ambiguous. Germline loops: CDR1 SGHNT, CDR2 YYREEE (reference sequence). CDR3 size: 13 residues. Trimming removed 4 bases at V and 4 bases at J, with 9 bases between. DNA for the CDR3: TGTGCCAGCAGCCGTGGAGGGGGAAACACCATATATTTT. It codes for CASSRGGGNTIYF.

This rearrangement joins TRBV30 to TRBJ1-5, with TRBD1 matching over 9 bases. V lost 3 bases, J lost 5 bases, and 5 bases stayed unmatched. The CDR3 length is 14 residues. Germline CDR1 and CDR2: GTSNPN and SVGIG (reference sequence). CDR3 in amino acids: CAWSLGQGYQPQHF. CDR3 DNA: TGTGCCTGGAGCTTAGGACAGGGGTATCAGCCCCAGCATTTT. Full variable domain (remainder filled in from reference TRBV30 and TRBJ1-5): SQTIHQWPATLVQPVGSPLSLECTVEGTSNPNLYWYRQAAGRGLQLLFYSVGIGQISSEVPQNLSASRPQDRQFILSSKKLLLSDSGFYLCAWSLGQGYQPQHFGDGTRLSIL.

V and J are TRBV6-1 and TRBJ2-3; TRBD2 aligns across 12 bases. The CDR3 contains 15 residues. In germline, CDR1 is MNHNS, CDR2 SASEGT. The trim removed 0 bases at V and 6 bases at J, leaving 1 base unmatched. CDR3 bases: TGTGCCAGCAGTGAAGCGACTAGCGGGGGTGATACGCAGTATTTT. It encodes CASSEATSGGDTQYF.

The chain is built from TRBV7-8 and TRBJ1-5; the D gene is possibly TRBD1 (5 bases). V was clipped by 5 bases and J by 5 bases, with 22 bases between them. The CDR3 has 17 residues. Germline lookup yields CDR1 SGHVS and CDR2 FQNEAQ. CDR3 sequence reads: CASSPDPIGRGDQPQHF. CDR3 DNA sequence: TGTGCCAGCAGCCCAGATCCCATAGGGCGGGGGGATCAGCCCCAGCATTTT.

In this sample, this clone turned up once. J is TRBJ1-1 and V is TRBV5-1; possibly TRBD1 for D (5 bases). Germline CDR1 SGHRS, CDR2 YFSETQ. The V and J ends lost 0 bases and 6 bases respectively, with 24 bases between them. The CDR3 runs 18 residues. CDR3 sequence: CASSLGRDRLSQSPEAFF. As DNA, the CDR3 is TGCGCCAGCAGCTTGGGGCGGGACCGCCTTAGTCAGTCCCCTGAAGCTTTCTTT.

The chain couples TRBV6-6 to TRBJ1-1; D uncertain. This CDR3 region has 13 residues. The germline gives CDR1 MNHNY, CDR2 SVGAGI (reference sequence). V gave up 0 bases and J gave up 7 bases, with 9 bases separating them. CDR3 region: CASSYSSPGEAFF. CDR3 DNA: TGTGCCAGCAGTTACTCGAGTCCAGGTGAAGCTTTCTTT.

This rearrangement joins TRBV14 to TRBJ2-3; D perhaps matches TRBD2 (5 bases). This CDR3 contains 14 residues. The V gene's germline CDR1 is SGHDN and CDR2 FVKESK. The V end lost 4 bases, the J end lost 6 bases, and 14 bases lay between the germline ends. The CDR3 here is CASSRAGLRDTQYF. Written as DNA, the CDR3 is TGTGCCAGCAGCCGGGCAGGACTTAGGGATACGCAGTATTTT.